This TCR beta chain was found in a study of coeliac disease. A few counts support this clone. Per germline, CDR1 MNHEY and CDR2 SMNVEV (reference sequence). This CDR3 spans 13 amino acids. V was cut by 6 bases and J by 8 bases, with 16 bases left in between. TCRdb's table, derived via immunoSEQ multiplex PCR, lists solely in-frame clones and lacks some. The repertoire holds 7,000 or so clones, with 60% to 70% as singletons. This chain links TRBV27 with TRBJ1-2; D is ambiguous. The clonotype was recovered from a man aged 45-60 years with active celiac disease. Sequences were obtained from lamina propria lymphocytes from the gut. This CDR3 is CASRNQVAGGYTF. Written as DNA, the CDR3 is TGTGCCAGCAGAAATCAGGTGGCGGGGGGCTACACCTTC.